The source of this T cell receptor (beta chain) is a study of T-cell reconstitution after alpha-beta-depleted transplantation in children (dated by TCRdb to the mid-2010s). For context, the study as a whole: The study quantitatively tracked T-cell immune reconstitution after TCRalphabeta/CD19-depleted allogeneic hematopoietic cell transplantation in children using TCR repertoire profiling.

This clonotype came up many times. Its target antigen remains unknown. No base qualities exist here, and no much larger clone lies one base off it. The sample's treatment or condition label is to be understood as: allogeneic hematopoietic cell transplantation with graft depleted of TCRalphabeta T cells and CD19 B cells. The transplant recipients were children given TCRalphabeta/CD19-depleted allogeneic hematopoietic cell grafts. The library was made by PCR. The reads were generated on an Illumina HiSeq 2500. Molecular barcoding was employed in the preparation of TCR libraries, with unique molecular identifiers being used to normalize TCRbeta repertoire quantification. The raw public data were reprocessed by TCRdb itself: fastp quality trimming at Q25, MiXCR clonotype calling, in-frame beta chains only. Rows matching on CDR3 protein sequence are summarized as one entry with the most common DNA and genes. The sample table holds 120,000 or so distinct CDR3 sequences, of which roughly 24% were seen once. Together, the top ten hold roughly 10% of the sample.

The CDR3 covers 15 residues, taking in both the cysteine and the phenylalanine. Only the CDR3 DNA is retained, 45 bases long and in frame from the first base. V and J are trimmed by 3 bases and 5 bases, and the gene matches miss 10 bases of the junction. According to the germline V gene (reference sequence), CDR1 reads DFQATT and CDR2 reads SNEGSKA. The investigation overall reported the following: Over the following months the frequencies of hyperexpanded clones went down, and after one year T-cell counts and TCRbeta diversity were mostly credited to newly produced T cells. The apparently early recovery of alphabetaT-cell counts about two months after transplant reportedly depended on only several hundred rapidly expanded clones that came from non-depleted graft cells. In some patients, high TCRbeta diversity at day 60 was attributed to recipient T cells and intrathymic progenitors that had survived conditioning.

This receptor was obtained from a male patient between 2 and 15 years old who had a stem cell transplant for chronic granulomatous disease, so the T cells may come from the graft donor. The chain was built from TRBV20-1 and TRBJ2-7; a stretch of 10 junction bases matches TRBD2. The starting material was PBMCs, mostly from graft donor cells, obtained 180 days after TCRalphabeta/CD19-depleted stem cell transplant. The base sequence is TGCAGTGCTAGGCCCCTAGCGGGAGATCACAACGAGCAGTACTTC. It specifies CSARPLAGDHNEQYF.